This T cell receptor beta chain originates from a study of blood T cell repertoires in COVID-19. As for the study in general: PBMCs, B-cell-depleted T cells, or T cells were the source of the cDNA or gDNA that made up the material.

The study recruited people aged roughly 18 to 95 years across about two dozen US areas. Cohorts were determined from participant-reported clinical history. V was pared by 5 bases and J by 4 bases, with 20 bases between. This CDR3 comprises 17 residues. CDR1 MNHNY and CDR2 SVGAGI come from the germline V gene (reference sequence). Original data processing: Nucleated cell counts were estimated from reference gene primer amplification. Sequenced by immunoSEQ multiplex PCR; TCRdb stores in-frame clones only, minus some. V and J calls and clone size are copied from that table; D and trimming were computed from the DNA. The sample records nearly 250,000 clones, 75% to 90% being singletons.

The sequenced material came from PBMCs or T cells enriched from blood (not recorded which). The rearrangement joins TRBV6-6 to TRBJ2-2; D may be TRBD1 (6 bases). The receptor comes from a man aged 45-60 years who had been exposed to COVID-19. CDR3 bases: TGTGCCAGCAGTCGGGGAAACAGGGAATGGCGCACCGGGGAGCTGTTTTTT. Encoded protein: CASSRGNREWRTGELFF.